A selection of T cell receptor beta chains follows, all from one sample in a study of cytotoxic CD8 clonotypes in ibrutinib-treated CLL. The table came from immunoSEQ multiplex PCR; TCRdb's copy has only in-frame clones and leaves some out. The sample gives about 160,000 clones, over 75% of which show up once; roughly 3% is in the top ten. This specimen consisted of PBMCs, obtained at disease progression, from a patient treated with ibrutinib. These receptor sequences come from a human donor with chronic lymphocytic leukemia. Both conserved end residues are part of each CDR3. D genes are given only for firm matches. Rows give clone size only sometimes, using once, few, many, or a class for an expanded clone.

D gene	V gene	J gene	clone size	CDR3 protein	CDR3 DNA
TRBD2	TRBV19	TRBJ2-7	once	CASRASGASYEQYF	TGTGCCAGCAGGGCTAGCGGGGCTTCCTACGAGCAGTACTTC
NA	TRBV28	TRBJ2-7	NA	CASSTGTETLYEQYF	TGTGCCAGCAGTACCGGGACCGAGACCCTCTACGAGCAGTACTTC
NA	TRBV5-1	TRBJ2-5	once	CASSHTKTGSLGTQYF	TGCGCCAGCAGCCACACCAAAACAGGGAGCTTAGGGACCCAGTACTTC
NA	TRBV19	TRBJ2-7	NA	CASTTRQGGTYEQYF	TGTGCCAGTACCACTCGACAGGGAGGAACCTACGAGCAGTACTTC
TRBD2	TRBV13	TRBJ2-3	NA	CASSPRTSGNVYTQYF	TGTGCCAGCAGCCCCCGGACTAGCGGGAATGTTTATACGCAGTATTTT
NA	TRBV6-1	TRBJ2-1	NA	CAGADNSYNEQFF	TGTGCCGGGGCAGACAACTCCTACAATGAGCAGTTCTTC
TRBD1	TRBV6-5	TRBJ1-5	NA	CASSRGQGASQPQHF	TGTGCCAGCAGTAGGGGACAGGGGGCCAGTCAGCCCCAGCATTTT
NA	TRBV13	TRBJ2-7	NA	CASNPAGRSYEQYF	TGTGCCAGCAACCCCGCCGGGAGATCCTACGAGCAGTACTTC
TRBD1	TRBV28	TRBJ2-7	NA	CASSLSLRGFEQYF	TGTGCCAGCAGTCTTTCACTCAGGGGGTTCGAGCAGTACTTC
TRBD2	TRBV7-8	TRBJ2-6	NA	CASSPPGAGVGSIGGANVLTF	TGTGCCAGCAGCCCCCCGGGTGCGGGGGTGGGGTCCATCGGTGGGGCCAACGTCCTGACTTTC
TRBD2	TRBV6-5	TRBJ2-1	NA	CASNKWGEGYNEQFF	TGTGCCAGCAATAAATGGGGGGAGGGCTACAATGAGCAGTTCTTC
TRBD1	TRBV5-5	TRBJ1-1	once	CASGWGQERMNTEAFF	TGTGCCAGCGGTTGGGGACAGGAGAGAATGAACACTGAAGCTTTCTTT
NA	TRBV19	TRBJ1-1	NA	CASKNTENTEAFF	TGTGCCAGTAAAAACACAGAGAACACTGAAGCTTTCTTT
NA	TRBV30	TRBJ2-7	NA	CACLRADSYEQYF	TGTGCCTGCCTCCGAGCAGACTCCTACGAGCAGTACTTC
TRBD2	TRBV5-6	TRBJ2-2	NA	CASSLLIAGPNTGELFF	TGTGCCAGCAGCTTGTTGATAGCGGGACCCAACACCGGGGAGCTGTTTTTT
NA	TRBV10-3	TRBJ2-1	NA	CAISESIGGPGSYNEQFF	TGTGCCATCAGTGAGTCTATAGGTGGACCCGGGTCCTACAATGAGCAGTTCTTC
TRBD1	TRBV19	TRBJ2-3	NA	CASSPIHRGDTDTQYF	TGTGCCAGTAGTCCCATTCACAGGGGCGACACAGATACGCAGTATTTT
NA	TRBV9	TRBJ2-5	NA	CASSPTGTQETQYF	TGTGCCAGCAGCCCTACAGGGACCCAAGAGACCCAGTACTTC
TRBD2	TRBV10-1	TRBJ2-1	NA	CASRPSSGNVYEQFF	TGCGCCAGCAGACCGTCTAGCGGGAACGTCTATGAGCAGTTCTTC
NA	TRBV7-2	TRBJ1-2	NA	CASSLEGSSYGYTF	TGTGCCAGCAGCTTAGAAGGCAGCAGCTATGGCTACACCTTC
NA	TRBV27	TRBJ1-5	NA	CASMAGAISNQPQHF	TGTGCCAGCATGGCAGGGGCGATTAGCAATCAGCCCCAGCATTTT
NA	TRBV19	TRBJ1-5	once	CASSENPTGRNQPQHF	TGTGCCAGTAGCGAAAATCCTACAGGGAGAAATCAGCCCCAGCATTTT
TRBD2	TRBV4-3	TRBJ2-5	NA	CASSQARGTSGETQYF	TGCGCCAGCAGCCAAGCCCGGGGGACTAGCGGAGAGACCCAGTACTTC
NA	TRBV6-1	TRBJ1-4	NA	CASSEAYRETNEKLFF	TGTGCCAGCAGTGAAGCGTACAGGGAAACTAATGAAAAACTGTTTTTT
NA	TRBV4-1	TRBJ1-2	few	CASSRSLGDMDGYTF	TGCGCCAGCAGCCGATCCTTAGGGGATATGGATGGCTACACCTTC
NA	TRBV5-1	TRBJ2-5	NA	CASSLEVFPQYF	TGCGCCAGCAGCTTGGAAGTGTTTCCCCAGTACTTC
NA	TRBV19	TRBJ2-6	NA	CASTLQDSGANVLTF	TGTGCCAGTACTCTACAGGACTCTGGGGCCAACGTCCTGACTTTC
NA	TRBV29-1	TRBJ1-2	NA	CSADTLNRENYGYTF	TGCAGCGCCGACACCCTAAACAGGGAAAACTATGGCTACACCTTC
NA	TRBV9	TRBJ1-5	NA	CASSVGNQPQHF	TGTGCCAGCAGCGTAGGGAATCAGCCCCAGCATTTT
TRBD1	TRBV29-1	TRBJ1-4	NA	CSASGGLGEKLFF	TGCAGCGCCTCAGGGGGCCTGGGTGAAAAACTGTTTTTT
TRBD2	TRBV4-1	TRBJ2-7	NA	CASSQEGRANPYEQYF	TGCGCCAGCAGCCAAGAAGGGAGGGCGAACCCCTACGAGCAGTACTTC
NA	TRBV4-1	TRBJ1-2	NA	CASSQIGRRERGGYTF	TGCGCCAGCAGCCAAATCGGGCGCAGGGAGCGTGGAGGCTACACCTTC
NA	TRBV6-5	TRBJ2-5	NA	CASTKPGLNQETQYF	TGTGCCAGCACCAAACCCGGACTGAACCAAGAGACCCAGTACTTC
TRBD1	TRBV18	TRBJ1-2	NA	CASSPRPGTGGARLEGYTF	TGTGCCAGCTCACCCCGCCCCGGGACAGGGGGCGCTCGGTTGGAGGGCTACACCTTC
TRBD1	TRBV5-1	TRBJ1-3	NA	CASSYDRESGNTIYF	TGCGCCAGCAGCTACGACAGGGAGTCTGGAAACACCATATATTTT
NA	TRBV20-1	TRBJ1-5	NA	CSAKLNQPQHF	TGCAGTGCTAAGCTCAATCAGCCCCAGCATTTT
NA	TRBV28	TRBJ2-7	NA	CASSLDTHEQYF	TGTGCCAGCAGTTTGGACACCCACGAGCAGTACTTC
TRBD2	TRBV4-3	TRBJ2-1	NA	CASRPIAGAYNEQFF	TGCGCCAGCAGACCTATAGCGGGAGCCTACAATGAGCAGTTCTTC
NA	TRBV6-1	TRBJ2-2	NA	CASSEVVRVGGELFF	TGTGCCAGCAGTGAAGTGGTGAGGGTGGGCGGGGAGCTGTTTTTT